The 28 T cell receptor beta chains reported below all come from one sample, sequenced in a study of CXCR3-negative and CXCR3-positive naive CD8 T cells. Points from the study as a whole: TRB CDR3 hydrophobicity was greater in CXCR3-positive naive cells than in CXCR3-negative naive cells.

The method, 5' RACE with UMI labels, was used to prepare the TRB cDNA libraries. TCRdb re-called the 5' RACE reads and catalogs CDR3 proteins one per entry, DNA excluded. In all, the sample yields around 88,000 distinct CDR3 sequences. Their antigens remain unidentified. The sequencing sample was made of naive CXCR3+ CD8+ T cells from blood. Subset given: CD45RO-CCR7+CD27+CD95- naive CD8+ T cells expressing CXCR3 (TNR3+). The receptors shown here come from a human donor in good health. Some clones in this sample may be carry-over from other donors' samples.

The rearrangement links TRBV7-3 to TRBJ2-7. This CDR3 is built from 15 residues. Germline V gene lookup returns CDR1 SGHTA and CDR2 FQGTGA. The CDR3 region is CASSLIFRHHYEQYF.

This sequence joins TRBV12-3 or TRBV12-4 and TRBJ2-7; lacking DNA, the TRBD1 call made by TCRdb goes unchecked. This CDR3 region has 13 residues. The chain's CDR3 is CASREEGRLEQYF.

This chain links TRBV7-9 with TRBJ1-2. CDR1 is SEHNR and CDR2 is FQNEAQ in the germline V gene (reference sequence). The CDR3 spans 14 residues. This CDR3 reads CASSREGFWYGYTF.

The CDR3 loop reads CSASPWIAEGRGGDTQYF. The J gene is TRBJ2-3, the V gene TRBV20-1; the TRBD2 assignment by TCRdb is unverifiable without DNA. Germline CDR1 DFQATT, CDR2 SNEGSKA (reference sequence). The length of the CDR3 is 18 residues.

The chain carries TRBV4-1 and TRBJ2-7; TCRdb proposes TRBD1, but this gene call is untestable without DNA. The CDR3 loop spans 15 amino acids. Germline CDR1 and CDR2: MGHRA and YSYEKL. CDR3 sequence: CASSQVQGMGYEQYF.

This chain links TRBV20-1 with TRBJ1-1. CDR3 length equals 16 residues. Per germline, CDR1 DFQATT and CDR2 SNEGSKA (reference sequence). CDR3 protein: CSARDPGFGGSTEAFF.

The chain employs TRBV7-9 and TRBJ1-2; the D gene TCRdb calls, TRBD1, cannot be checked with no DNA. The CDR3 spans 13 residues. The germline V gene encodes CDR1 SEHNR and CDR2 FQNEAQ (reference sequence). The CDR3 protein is CASSLQGIYGYAF.

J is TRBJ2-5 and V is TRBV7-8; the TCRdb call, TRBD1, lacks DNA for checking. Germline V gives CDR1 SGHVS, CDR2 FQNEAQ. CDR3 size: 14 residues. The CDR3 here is CASSLGAGGETQYF.

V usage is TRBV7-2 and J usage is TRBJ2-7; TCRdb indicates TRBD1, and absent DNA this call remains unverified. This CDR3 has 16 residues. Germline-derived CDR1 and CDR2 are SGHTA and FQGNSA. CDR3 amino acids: CASSSLSTGDPYEQYF.

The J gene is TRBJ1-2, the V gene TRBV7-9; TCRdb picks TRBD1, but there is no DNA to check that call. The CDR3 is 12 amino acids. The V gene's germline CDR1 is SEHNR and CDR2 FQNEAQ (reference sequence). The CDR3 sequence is CASSLSGEGYTF. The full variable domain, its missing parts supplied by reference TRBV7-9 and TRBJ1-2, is DTGVSQNPRHKITKRGQNVTFRCDPISEHNRLYWYRQTLGQGPEFLTYFQNEAQLEKSRLLSDRFSAERPKGSFSTLEIQRTEQGDSAMYLCASSLSGEGYTFGSGTRLTVV.

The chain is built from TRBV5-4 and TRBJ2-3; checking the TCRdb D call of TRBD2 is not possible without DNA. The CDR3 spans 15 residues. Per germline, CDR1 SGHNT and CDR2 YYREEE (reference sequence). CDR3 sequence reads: CASSPRETSTDTQYF.

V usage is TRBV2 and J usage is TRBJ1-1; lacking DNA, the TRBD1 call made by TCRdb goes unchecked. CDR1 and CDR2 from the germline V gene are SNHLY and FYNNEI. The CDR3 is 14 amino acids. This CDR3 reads CASREDRAYTEAFF.

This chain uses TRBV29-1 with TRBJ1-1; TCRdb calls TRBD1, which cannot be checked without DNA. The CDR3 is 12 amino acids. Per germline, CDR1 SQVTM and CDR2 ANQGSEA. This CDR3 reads CSAGQGVTEAFF.

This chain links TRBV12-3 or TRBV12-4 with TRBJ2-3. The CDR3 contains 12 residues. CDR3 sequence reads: CASSFHENTQYF.

CDR3: CASSEGQSYEQYF. The chain employs TRBV9 and TRBJ2-7; TCRdb picks TRBD1, but there is no DNA to check that call. Germline CDR1 and CDR2: SGDLS and YYNGEE. The CDR3 is 13 amino acids.

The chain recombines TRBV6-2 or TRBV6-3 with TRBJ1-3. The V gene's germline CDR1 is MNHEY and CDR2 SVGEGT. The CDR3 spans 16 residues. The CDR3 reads CASSYSGTDAGNTIYF.

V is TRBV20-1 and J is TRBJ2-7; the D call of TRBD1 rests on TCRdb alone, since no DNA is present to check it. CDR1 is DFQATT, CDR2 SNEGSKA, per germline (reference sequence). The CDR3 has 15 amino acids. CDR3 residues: CSARDTTGLTYEQYF.

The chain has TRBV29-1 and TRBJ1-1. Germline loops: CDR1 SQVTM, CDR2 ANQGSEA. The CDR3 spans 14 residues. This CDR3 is CSARGTDPITEAFF.

The CDR3 loop reads CASSPDQFSYNEQFF. V gene TRBV4-3 combines with J gene TRBJ2-1. Germline V lookup: CDR1 LGHNA, CDR2 YSLEER. CDR3 length equals 15 residues.

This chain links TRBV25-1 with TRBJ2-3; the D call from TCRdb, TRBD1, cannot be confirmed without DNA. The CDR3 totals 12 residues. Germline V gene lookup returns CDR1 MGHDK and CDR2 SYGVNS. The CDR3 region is CASTGQGDTQYF. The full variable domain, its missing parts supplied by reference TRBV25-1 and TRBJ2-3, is EADIYQTPRYLVIGTGKKITLECSQTMGHDKMYWYQQDPGMELHLIHYSYGVNSTEKGDLSSESTVSRIRTEHFPLTLESARPSHTSQYLCASTGQGDTQYFGPGTRLTVL.

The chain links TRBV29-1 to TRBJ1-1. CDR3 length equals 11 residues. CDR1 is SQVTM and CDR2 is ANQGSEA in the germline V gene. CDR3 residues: CSVDKNTEAFF.

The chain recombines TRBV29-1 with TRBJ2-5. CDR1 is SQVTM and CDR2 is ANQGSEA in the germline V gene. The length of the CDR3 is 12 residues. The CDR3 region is CSVVGRGETQYF.

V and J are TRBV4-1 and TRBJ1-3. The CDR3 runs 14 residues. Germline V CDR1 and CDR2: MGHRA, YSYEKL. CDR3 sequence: CASSQERTADTIYF.

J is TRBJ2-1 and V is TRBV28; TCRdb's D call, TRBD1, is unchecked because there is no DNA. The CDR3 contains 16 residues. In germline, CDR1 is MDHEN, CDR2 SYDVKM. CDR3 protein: CASSLFLDRDYNEQFF. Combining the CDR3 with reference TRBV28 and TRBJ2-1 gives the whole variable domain DVKVTQSSRYLVKRTGEKVFLECVQDMDHENMFWYRQDPGLGLRLIYFSYDVKMKEKGDIPEGYSVSREKKERFSLILESASTNQTSMYLCASSLFLDRDYNEQFFGPGTRLTVL.

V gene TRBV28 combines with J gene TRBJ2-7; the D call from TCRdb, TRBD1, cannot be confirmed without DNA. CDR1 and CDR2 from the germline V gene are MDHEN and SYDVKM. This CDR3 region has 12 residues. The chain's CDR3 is CASSDTSYEQYF.

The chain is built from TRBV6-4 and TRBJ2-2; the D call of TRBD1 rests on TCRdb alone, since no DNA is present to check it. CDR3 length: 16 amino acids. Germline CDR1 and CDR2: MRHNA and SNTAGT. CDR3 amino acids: CASSDKQGIHTGELFF.

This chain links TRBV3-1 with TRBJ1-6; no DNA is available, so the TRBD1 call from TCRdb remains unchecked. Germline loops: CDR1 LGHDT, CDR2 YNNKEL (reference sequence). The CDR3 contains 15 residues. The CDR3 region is CASSLGTAFNSPLHF.

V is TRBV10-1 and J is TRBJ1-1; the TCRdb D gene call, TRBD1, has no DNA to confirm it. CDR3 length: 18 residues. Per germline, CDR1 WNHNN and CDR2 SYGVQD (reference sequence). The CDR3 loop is CASSESGGQGFMNTEAFF.